This T cell receptor beta chain originates from a study of T cell responses to AZD1222 COVID-19 vaccine. In regard to this clone: Its target is unknown.

The germline gives CDR1 ENHRY, CDR2 SYGVKD. The CDR3 contains 15 residues. Trimming removed 6 bases from V and 3 bases from J; junction bases left unmatched: 4. Clones were sequenced by immunoSEQ multiplex PCR, and TCRdb holds only the in-frame ones, with some missing. This sample carries about 180,000 clones, 88% of them seen once, and the ten largest clones take roughly 26%. Study-level findings and limits: A rise in Spike-specific TCR breadth and depth followed two AZD1222 doses. Possibly, clonal diversity was underestimated; donors were largely white British and included more females. Only six AZD1222 recipients tested seropositive at baseline.

This specimen consisted of peripheral blood, obtained 28 days after the second AZD1222 dose. This receptor was obtained from an adult who received the AZD1222 COVID-19 vaccine. The chain employs TRBV10-3 and TRBJ2-1; 11 bases are a match to TRBD1. The CDR3 DNA reads as TGTGCCATCAGGGGGACAGGGGGGCGCTACAATGAGCAGTTCTTC. Protein: CAIRGTGGRYNEQFF.